This T cell receptor beta chain came from a study of CD8 T cells in Susac syndrome. Reverse transcription of roughly 0.45 to 1 ug RNA used random hexamers. From the immunoSEQ multiplex PCR reads, TCRdb called clonotypes with MiXCR, one entry per CDR3 protein. The sample has around 280,000 distinct CDR3 sequences; around 92% are singletons. The CDR3 totals 19 residues. The J segment lost 2 bases and the V segment lost 1 base, leaving 11 bases of the junction unmatched. Germline CDR1 and CDR2: LGHDT and YNNKEL (reference sequence). The chain recombines TRBV3-1 with TRBJ2-3, with 11 bases aligning to TRBD2. The material sequenced was CD4+ T cells from PBMCs. The TCR comes from a human donor with multiple sclerosis. CDR3 sequence reads: CASSQGWVLAGGPTDTQYF. The CDR3 DNA sequence: TGTGCCAGCAGCCAAGGATGGGTGTTAGCGGGGGGGCCCACAGATACGCAGTATTTT.